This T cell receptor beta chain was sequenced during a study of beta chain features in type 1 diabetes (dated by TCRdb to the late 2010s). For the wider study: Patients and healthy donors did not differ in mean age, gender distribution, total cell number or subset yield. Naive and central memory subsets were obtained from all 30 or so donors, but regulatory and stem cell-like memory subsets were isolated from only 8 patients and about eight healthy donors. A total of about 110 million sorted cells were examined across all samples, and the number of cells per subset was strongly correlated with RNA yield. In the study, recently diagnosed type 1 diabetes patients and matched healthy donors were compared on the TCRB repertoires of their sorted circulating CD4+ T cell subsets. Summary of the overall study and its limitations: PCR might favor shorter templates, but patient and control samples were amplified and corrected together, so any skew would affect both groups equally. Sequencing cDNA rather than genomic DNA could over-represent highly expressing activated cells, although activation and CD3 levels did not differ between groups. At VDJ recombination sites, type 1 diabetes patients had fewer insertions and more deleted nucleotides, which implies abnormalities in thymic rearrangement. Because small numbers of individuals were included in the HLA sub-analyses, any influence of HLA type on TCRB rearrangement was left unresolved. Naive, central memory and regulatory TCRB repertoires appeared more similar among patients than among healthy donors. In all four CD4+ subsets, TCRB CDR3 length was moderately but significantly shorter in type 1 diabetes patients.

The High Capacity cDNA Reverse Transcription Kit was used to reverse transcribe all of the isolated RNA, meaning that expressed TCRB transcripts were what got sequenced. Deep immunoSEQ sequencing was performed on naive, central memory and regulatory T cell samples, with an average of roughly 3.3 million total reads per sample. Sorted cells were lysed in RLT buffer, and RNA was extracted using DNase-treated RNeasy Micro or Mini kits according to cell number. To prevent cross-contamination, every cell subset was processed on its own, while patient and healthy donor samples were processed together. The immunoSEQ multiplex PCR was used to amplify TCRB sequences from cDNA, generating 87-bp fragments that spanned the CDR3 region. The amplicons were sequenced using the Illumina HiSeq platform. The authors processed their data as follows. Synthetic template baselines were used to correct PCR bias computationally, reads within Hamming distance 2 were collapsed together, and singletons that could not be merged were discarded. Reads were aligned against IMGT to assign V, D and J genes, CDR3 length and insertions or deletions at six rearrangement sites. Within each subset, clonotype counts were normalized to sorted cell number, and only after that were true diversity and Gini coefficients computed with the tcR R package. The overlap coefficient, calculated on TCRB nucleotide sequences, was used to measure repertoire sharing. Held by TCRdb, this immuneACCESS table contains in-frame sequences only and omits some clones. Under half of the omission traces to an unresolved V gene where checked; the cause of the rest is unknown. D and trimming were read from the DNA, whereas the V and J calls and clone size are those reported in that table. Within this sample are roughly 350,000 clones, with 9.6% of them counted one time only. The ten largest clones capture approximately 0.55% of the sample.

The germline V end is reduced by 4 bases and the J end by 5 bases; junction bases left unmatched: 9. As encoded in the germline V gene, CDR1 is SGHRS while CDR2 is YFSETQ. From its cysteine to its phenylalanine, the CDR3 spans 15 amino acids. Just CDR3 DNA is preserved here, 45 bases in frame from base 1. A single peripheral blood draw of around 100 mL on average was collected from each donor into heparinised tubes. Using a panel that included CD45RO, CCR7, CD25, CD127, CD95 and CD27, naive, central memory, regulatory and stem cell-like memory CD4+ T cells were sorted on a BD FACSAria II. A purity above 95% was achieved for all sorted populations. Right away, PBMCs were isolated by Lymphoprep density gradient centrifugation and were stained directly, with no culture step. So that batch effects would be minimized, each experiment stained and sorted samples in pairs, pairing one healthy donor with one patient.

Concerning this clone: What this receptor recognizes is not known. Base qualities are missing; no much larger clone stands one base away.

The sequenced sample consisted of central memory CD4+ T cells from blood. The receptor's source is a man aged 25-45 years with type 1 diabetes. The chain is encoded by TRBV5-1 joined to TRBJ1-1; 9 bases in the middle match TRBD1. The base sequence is TGCGCCAGCAGCCTACTGGGACAGGGAGAAACTGAAGCTTTCTTT. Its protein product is CASSLLGQGETEAFF. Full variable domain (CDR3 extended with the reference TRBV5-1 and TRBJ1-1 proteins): KAGVTQTPRYLIKTRGQQVTLSCSPISGHRSVSWYQQTPGQGLQFLFEYFSETQRNKGNFPGRFSGRQFSNSRSEMNVSTLELGDSALYLCASSLLGQGETEAFFGQGTRLTVV.